This entry lists 21 T cell receptor beta chains sequenced from one sample in a study of OX40 agonist ivuxolimab in advanced cancers. Assay: immunoSEQ multiplex PCR; the TCRdb copy retains only in-frame clones and omits some. Here the sample spans tens of thousands of clones, approximately 88% being singletons. Sample: CD4+ or CD8+ T cells sorted from blood, taken in a trial of the OX40 agonist ivuxolimab. The receptors originated from an adult with an advanced solid tumor such as melanoma, head and neck, liver or kidney cancer.

This chain connects TRBV5-5 to TRBJ2-5; D is perhaps TRBD2 (5 bases). The CDR3 consists of 13 residues. V was shortened by 6 bases and J by 5 bases, with 14 bases between the two germline ends. CDR1 is SGHKS, CDR2 YYEKEE, per germline (reference sequence). CDR3 sequence reads: CASTSGYRETQYF. The CDR3 nucleotides read TGTGCCAGCACCTCGGGGTATCGGGAGACCCAGTACTTC.

This chain joins TRBV6-6 and TRBJ2-5, with D possibly being TRBD1 (6 bases). This CDR3 is 11 amino acids long. Germline values: CDR1 MNHNY, CDR2 SVGAGI (reference sequence). Trimming cost V 5 bases and J 7 bases, with 8 bases left between them. The CDR3 loop reads CASSPRGTQYF. The CDR3 bases are TGTGCCAGCAGTCCCAGGGGGACCCAGTACTTC.

The J gene is TRBJ2-3, the V gene TRBV19; D gene ambiguous. The V and J ends lost 5 bases and 2 bases respectively, with 8 bases between them. The germline CDR1 and CDR2 sequences are LNHDA and SQIVND (reference sequence). The CDR3 covers 13 residues. CDR3 bases: TGTGCCAGTAGTTCGGTTTACACAGATACGCAGTATTTT. Its protein product is CASSSVYTDTQYF.

A single count supports this clone. This chain joins TRBV7-9 and TRBJ1-1, with TRBD1 matching over 9 bases. Germline CDR1 and CDR2: SEHNR and FQNEAQ (reference sequence). The CDR3 runs 14 residues. V gave up 4 bases and J gave up 5 bases; unmatched junction bases: 5. The CDR3: CASSSGTGFTEAFF. CDR3 nucleotides: TGTGCCAGCAGCTCGGGGACAGGGTTTACTGAAGCTTTCTTT.

The chain carries TRBV9 and TRBJ2-3, with 8 bases that match TRBD1. With V trimmed by 4 bases and J by 5 bases, 12 bases remained unmatched. The CDR3 covers 16 residues. Looked up from germline, CDR1 is SGDLS and CDR2 is YYNGEE. This CDR3 reads CASSPIPGGLRDTQYF. CDR3 bases: TGTGCCAGCAGCCCTATCCCAGGGGGCCTCAGAGATACGCAGTATTTT.

CDR3 amino acids: CAISESRGGGYEQYF. The CDR3 bases are TGTGCCATCAGTGAGTCCCGAGGGGGCGGCTACGAGCAGTACTTC. J is TRBJ2-7 and V is TRBV10-3; 7 bases are shared with TRBD1. The CDR3 totals 15 residues. V lost 0 bases to trimming and J lost 3 bases; unmatched junction nucleotides: 5. The germline CDR1 and CDR2 sequences are ENHRY and SYGVKD.

This clone was detected only a few times. The rearrangement joins TRBV5-6 to TRBJ2-5; D not resolved. From germline, CDR1 is SGHDT and CDR2 YYEEEE. The germline V and J ends were trimmed by 4 bases and 1 base, with 11 bases remaining between them. The CDR3 runs to 14 residues. In DNA, the CDR3 is TGTGCCAGCAGCGACCCTAGTTCCCAAGAGACCCAGTACTTC. Its translation: CASSDPSSQETQYF. The variable domain in full, with the rest retrieved from reference TRBV5-6 and TRBJ2-5, is DAGVTQSPTHLIKTRGQQVTLRCSPKSGHDTVSWYQQALGQGPQFIFQYYEEEERQRGNFPDRFSGHQFPNYSSELNVNALLLGDSALYLCASSDPSSQETQYFGPGTRLLVL.

V is TRBV5-1 and J is TRBJ1-1, with TRBD1 matching 10 bases. Germline lookup yields CDR1 SGHRS and CDR2 YFSETQ. The CDR3 has 17 amino acids. J gave up 1 base and V 5 bases, and 11 bases lay outside the gene matches. The CDR3 DNA is TGCGCCAGCAGAAGGACAGGGGGTGCTTATTCGAACACTGAAGCTTTCTTT. It yields the protein CASRRTGGAYSNTEAFF.

The rearrangement links TRBV2 to TRBJ2-5; the D is unclear. This CDR3 comprises 10 residues. CDR1 and CDR2 (germline): SNHLY, FYNNEI. The ends were cut back, 10 bases at V and 2 bases at J, with 5 bases in the middle. CDR3 in DNA: TGTGCCACCCAACAAGAGACCCAGTACTTC. Translating gives CATQQETQYF.

This rearrangement joins TRBV30 to TRBJ2-1; D is tentatively TRBD1 or TRBD2 (5 bases each). Germline loops: CDR1 GTSNPN, CDR2 SVGIG (reference sequence). CDR3 length: 17 amino acids. With 1 base removed from V and 0 bases from J, the gap between germline ends came to 16 bases. The CDR3 region has the DNA TGTGCCTGGAGTGATACCGGACCAGGGAGCTCCTACAATGAGCAGTTCTTC. Residues: CAWSDTGPGSSYNEQFF. The complete variable domain, with remaining parts taken from reference TRBV30 and TRBJ2-1, reads SQTIHQWPATLVQPVGSPLSLECTVEGTSNPNLYWYRQAAGRGLQLLFYSVGIGQISSEVPQNLSASRPQDRQFILSSKKLLLSDSGFYLCAWSDTGPGSSYNEQFFGPGTRLTVL.

V usage is TRBV5-1 and J usage is TRBJ1-6, with 10 positions matching TRBD1. Germline CDR1 SGHRS, CDR2 YFSETQ. CDR3 length equals 19 residues. V gave up 4 bases and J gave up 2 bases; unmatched junction bases: 12. This chain's CDR3 is CASSLGRGTGDTYNSPLHF. The CDR3 region has the DNA TGCGCCAGCAGCCTGGGGCGCGGGACAGGGGATACCTATAATTCACCCCTCCACTTT.

The chain is built from TRBV29-1 and TRBJ2-2; D perhaps matches TRBD2 (5 bases). Per the germline V gene, CDR1 is SQVTM and CDR2 is ANQGSEA. CDR3 length: 13 amino acids. V lost 4 bases, J lost 4 bases, and 10 bases lay in between. Here the CDR3 reads CSVVAGGTGELFF. Here the CDR3 DNA reads TGCAGCGTTGTGGCGGGCGGCACCGGGGAGCTGTTTTTT.

This sequence joins TRBV5-1 and TRBJ2-3; TRBD2 aligns across 7 bases. In germline, CDR1 is SGHRS, CDR2 YFSETQ. The CDR3 totals 14 residues. V was pared by 0 bases and J by 4 bases, with 2 bases of the junction left unmatched. Here the CDR3 DNA reads TGCGCCAGCAGCTTGGAGGGGAGGGCAGATACGCAGTATTTT. Translated: CASSLEGRADTQYF. The complete variable domain, with remaining parts taken from reference TRBV5-1 and TRBJ2-3, reads KAGVTQTPRYLIKTRGQQVTLSCSPISGHRSVSWYQQTPGQGLQFLFEYFSETQRNKGNFPGRFSGRQFSNSRSEMNVSTLELGDSALYLCASSLEGRADTQYFGPGTRLTVL.

The chain combines TRBV18 with TRBJ2-7; D possibly corresponds to TRBD1 (5 bases). The V end lost 1 base, the J end lost 2 bases, and 9 bases lay between the germline ends. The CDR3 extends over 14 amino acids. Germline V CDR1 and CDR2: KGHSH, LQKENI. The CDR3 is CASSPLQATYEQYF. CDR3 coding DNA: TGTGCCAGCTCACCACTACAGGCTACCTACGAGCAGTACTTC. Full variable domain (missing parts from reference TRBV18 and TRBJ2-7): NAGVMQNPRHLVRRRGQEARLRCSPMKGHSHVYWYRQLPEEGLKFMVYLQKENIIDESGMPKERFSAEFPKEGPSILRIQQVVRGDSAAYFCASSPLQATYEQYFGPGTRLTVT.

The rearrangement joins TRBV2 to TRBJ2-4, with TRBD1 identical over 7 bases. With 6 bases clipped from V and 1 base from J, the junction kept 6 bases outside the gene matches. In germline, CDR1 is SNHLY, CDR2 FYNNEI. CDR3 size: 15 residues. The CDR3 region is CASRVQGGAKNIQYF. DNA for the CDR3: TGTGCCAGCAGGGTCCAAGGGGGCGCCAAAAACATTCAGTACTTC.

This chain joins TRBV28 and TRBJ2-7, with 8 positions matching TRBD2. The J segment lost 7 bases and the V segment lost 7 bases, leaving 21 bases of the junction unmatched. The CDR3 loop spans 17 amino acids. CDR1 is MDHEN and CDR2 is SYDVKM in the germline V gene. The CDR3 loop reads CASTTPEGGRLLREQYF. The DNA of the CDR3 is TGTGCCAGCACCACTCCAGAGGGCGGGAGGCTCCTACGTGAGCAGTACTTC.

The gene calls are TRBV2 and TRBJ2-1; a weak D match, TRBD2 (6 bases). The germline CDR1 and CDR2 sequences are SNHLY and FYNNEI. Trimming removed 7 bases from V and 4 bases from J, with 14 bases in between. There are 14 residues in the CDR3. CDR3 residues: CASNQAGGYNEQFF. The CDR3 nucleotides are TGTGCCAGCAATCAAGCGGGTGGTTACAATGAGCAGTTCTTC. The variable domain in full, completed from reference TRBV2 and TRBJ2-1, reads EPEVTQTPSHQVTQMGQEVILRCVPISNHLYFYWYRQILGQKVEFLVSFYNNEISEKSEIFDDQFSVERPDGSNFTLKIRSTKLEDSAMYFCASNQAGGYNEQFFGPGTRLTVL.

The chain links TRBV5-1 to TRBJ2-7; D may be TRBD1 (6 bases). This CDR3 is built from 13 residues. Germline loops: CDR1 SGHRS, CDR2 YFSETQ. V lost 2 bases, J lost 6 bases, and 12 bases lay in between. The CDR3 here is CASSFGKDSEQYF. The CDR3 nucleotides read TGCGCCAGCAGCTTCGGGAAGGACAGCGAGCAGTACTTC. Drawing the rest from reference TRBV5-1 and TRBJ2-7, the complete variable domain is KAGVTQTPRYLIKTRGQQVTLSCSPISGHRSVSWYQQTPGQGLQFLFEYFSETQRNKGNFPGRFSGRQFSNSRSEMNVSTLELGDSALYLCASSFGKDSEQYFGPGTRLTVT.

The chain couples TRBV4-1 to TRBJ2-7, with 7 bases identical to TRBD2. In germline, CDR1 is MGHRA, CDR2 YSYEKL. V lost 0 bases to trimming and J lost 3 bases; unmatched junction nucleotides: 5. The CDR3 length is 15 residues. The CDR3 region has the DNA TGCGCCAGCAGCCAAGAGGCGGGAGTGGGCTACGAGCAGTACTTC. Translating it yields CASSQEAGVGYEQYF.

The V gene is TRBV6-1, the J gene TRBJ2-7; 7 positions agree with TRBD2. The CDR3 extends over 13 amino acids. Germline V gene data show CDR1 as MNHNS and CDR2 as SASEGT. The trim removed 1 base at V and 5 bases at J, leaving 2 bases unmatched. CDR3 bases: TGTGCCAGCAGTGAAGTACGGGAGGACGAGCAGTACTTC. Amino acids: CASSEVREDEQYF.

This chain uses TRBV11-2 with TRBJ2-2; 7 bases agree with TRBD2. CDR3 length: 14 residues. Per germline, CDR1 SGHAT and CDR2 FQNNGV. V lost 5 bases, J lost 7 bases, and 7 bases stayed unmatched. Here the CDR3 reads CASSPWSGGGELFF. CDR3 nucleotide sequence: TGTGCCAGCAGCCCCTGGTCGGGGGGCGGGGAGCTGTTTTTT. Drawing the rest from reference TRBV11-2 and TRBJ2-2, the complete variable domain is EAGVAQSPRYKIIEKRQSVAFWCNPISGHATLYWYQQILGQGPKLLIQFQNNGVVDDSQLPKDRFSAERLKGVDSTLKIQPAKLEDSAVYLCASSPWSGGGELFFGEGSRLTVL.